The clone carrying this T cell receptor (beta chain) has only a few counts. The sample belongs to a study of blood T cells in healthy people across ages. The CDR3 consists of 13 residues. Trimming removed 6 bases from V and 7 bases from J, with 15 bases in between. CDR1 SNHLY and CDR2 FYNNEI come from the germline V gene. Primed by a sample-barcoded 5' primer and a J-beta primer mix, a second PCR proceeded for about 6 to 12 cycles. TCRdb passed the 5' RACE reads through MiXCR, listing each CDR3 protein once. The sample shows some 1.8 million distinct CDR3 sequences, approximately 39% of them seen only once.

Sequenced input: blood. The V call is TRBV2, the J call TRBJ2-5; D gene ambiguous. The TCR originated in a human donor in good health. CDR3 DNA: TGTGCCAGCAGGGCCAGGCGAACGGGGACCCAGTACTTC. It yields the protein CASRARRTGTQYF.